The entry below gives a single TCR beta chain sequence along with its context. This sample was taken from a study of blood T cell repertoires in COVID-19. For the study at large: The study drew acute and convalescent COVID-19 samples from the United States, Italy and Spain. Sources were T cells, B-cell-depleted T cells, or PBMCs; the material itself was cDNA or gDNA.

Repertoires were generated with immunoSEQ multiplex PCR, while TCRdb's copy carries only in-frame clones and drops some. The sample yields 300,000 to 350,000 clones, around nine tenths seen once. CDR1 and CDR2 from the germline V gene are SGHRS and YFSETQ. The CDR3 totals 14 residues. The ends lost 3 bases at V and 6 bases at J; junction bases unmatched: 3. The chain is built from TRBV5-1 and TRBJ2-2, with TRBD1 matching 9 bases. The sample consisted of peripheral blood. The sequence was obtained from an older woman with COVID-19, enrolled during active disease. This CDR3 reads CASSSGQGAGELFF. The CDR3 nucleotides read TGCGCCAGCAGCTCGGGACAGGGCGCCGGGGAGCTGTTTTTT.